Following are 30 T cell receptor beta chains from one sample sequenced in a study of T cell responses to AZD1222 COVID-19 vaccine. The protocol was immunoSEQ multiplex PCR, while the TCRdb copy is restricted to in-frame clones and leaves out a portion. The sample carries under 250,000 clones, 85% to 95% recorded once. This specimen was peripheral blood, taken on day 0 of MenACWY control vaccination. The receptors were sampled from an adult in good health.

This chain connects TRBV3-1 (or the pseudogene TRBV3-2) to TRBJ1-4; TRBD1 might be the D (5 bases). CDR1 and CDR2 from the germline V gene are LGHDT and YNNKEL (reference sequence). The CDR3 is 16 residues long. Trimming stripped 4 bases from V and 2 bases from J, with 14 bases between. CDR3 coding DNA: TGTGCCAGCAGCCCGAGGGTTGGGGGTACTAATGAAAAACTGTTTTTT. It yields the protein CASSPRVGGTNEKLFF.

The V gene is TRBV12-3 or TRBV12-4, the J gene TRBJ1-1; D gene ambiguous. V was pared by 6 bases and J by 3 bases, with 8 bases between. The CDR3 spans 12 residues. In DNA form, the CDR3 reads TGTGCCAGCAGGCCTCGGGACACTGAAGCTTTCTTT. Its translation is CASRPRDTEAFF.

This clone has only a few counts. This sequence joins TRBV6-6 and TRBJ1-2; 8 nucleotides line up with TRBD1. This CDR3 is 14 amino acids long. Germline V lookup: CDR1 MNHNY, CDR2 SVGAGI (reference sequence). V lost 5 bases to trimming and J lost 10 bases; unmatched junction nucleotides: 12. The CDR3: CASSRSGGERFYTF. The CDR3, as DNA: TGTGCCAGCAGTCGATCAGGGGGCGAAAGGTTCTACACCTTC.

DNA of the CDR3: TGTGCCAGCAGCTTGGACAGGGGGCGCGGCACTGAAGCTTTCTTT. Translated: CASSLDRGRGTEAFF. This chain joins TRBV7-6 and TRBJ1-1, with TRBD1 matching over 11 bases. The junction had 4 bases not matched to a gene; V was cut back by 3 bases and J by 4 bases. Germline V gene sequence: CDR1 SGHVS, CDR2 FNYEAQ. The CDR3 covers 15 residues. The whole variable domain, remainder taken from reference TRBV7-6 and TRBJ1-1, is GAGVSQSPRYKVTKRGQDVALRCDPISGHVSLYWYRQALGQGPEFLTYFNYEAQQDKSGLPNDRFSAERPEGSISTLTIQRTEQRDSAMYRCASSLDRGRGTEAFFGQGTRLTVV.

The rearrangement uses TRBV10-3 and TRBJ2-7; TRBD2 is a possible D gene (5 bases). Germline-derived CDR1 and CDR2 are ENHRY and SYGVKD. The V and J ends lost 4 bases and 5 bases respectively, with 12 bases between them. The CDR3 has 13 amino acids. CDR3 nucleotides: TGTGCCATCAGTGGGTCTAGCATCCACGAGCAGTACTTC. Protein: CAISGSSIHEQYF.

V usage is TRBV28 and J usage is TRBJ2-5; D not certain. Germline CDR1 and CDR2: MDHEN and SYDVKM. CDR3 length: 13 amino acids. V lost 8 bases and J 5 bases, leaving 15 bases between the germline ends. For the CDR3, the DNA is TGTGCCAGCGGTACACCCTCGCGGGAGACCCAGTACTTC. Protein product: CASGTPSRETQYF.

This chain links TRBV30 with TRBJ1-6; possible D gene TRBD1, 6 bases. The CDR3 runs to 12 residues. V was shortened by 4 bases and J by 7 bases, with 8 bases between the two germline ends. Germline CDR1 is GTSNPN and CDR2 is SVGIG (reference sequence). The CDR3 sequence: CAWTDRNSPLHF. The CDR3 DNA reads TGTGCCTGGACTGACAGGAATTCACCCCTCCACTTT.

The V call is TRBV30, the J call TRBJ1-4, with TRBD1 matching 9 bases. The J segment lost 7 bases and the V segment lost 6 bases, leaving 9 bases of the junction unmatched. The CDR3 totals 14 residues. Germline V CDR1 and CDR2: GTSNPN, SVGIG (reference sequence). Here the CDR3 DNA reads TGTGCCTGCGAAGGGACAGGGTTTGGTGAAAAACTGTTTTTT. Encoded protein: CACEGTGFGEKLFF.

V usage is TRBV13 and J usage is TRBJ2-2, with 8 nucleotides matching TRBD1. The CDR3 runs 17 residues. CDR1 PRHDT and CDR2 FYEKMQ come from the germline V gene (reference sequence). The J segment lost 1 base and the V segment lost 1 base, leaving 5 bases of the junction unmatched. CDR3: CASSLDADRVNTGELFF. CDR3 DNA: TGTGCCAGCAGCTTAGACGCGGACAGGGTGAACACCGGGGAGCTGTTTTTT.

This chain uses TRBV11-2 with TRBJ2-7; D not certain. CDR3 length: 12 amino acids. Germline values: CDR1 SGHAT, CDR2 FQNNGV. Trimming shortened V by 2 bases and J by 6 bases, and 8 bases separated the two germline ends. This CDR3 is CASSLSGGEQYF. The CDR3 DNA reads as TGTGCCAGCAGCTTATCTGGCGGCGAGCAGTACTTC.

The V call is TRBV2, the J call TRBJ1-6; D ambiguous. The CDR3 covers 15 residues. Trimming cost V 6 bases and J 2 bases, with 11 bases left between them. Per germline, CDR1 SNHLY and CDR2 FYNNEI. CDR3 in DNA: TGTGCCAGCAGGCGACCAAGCACCTATAATTCACCCCTCCACTTT. Translation: CASRRPSTYNSPLHF.

The chain employs TRBV21-1 and TRBJ1-5; no check of the table's D call, TRBD1, against the DNA was made. TRBV21-1 is reported as a pseudogene. The CDR3 is 13 residues long. The CDR3 coding sequence is TGTGCCACCGGGACAGCTAGCAATCAGCCCCAGCATTTT. Protein product: CATGTASNQPQHF.

The chain has TRBV19 and TRBJ1-1; TRBD1 agrees at 11 bases. V trimming: 6 bases; J trimming: 0 bases; junction bases outside the gene matches: 6. Germline assignment: CDR1 LNHDA and CDR2 SQIVND (reference sequence). CDR3 length equals 16 residues. CDR3 sequence reads: CASRDGDRGMNTEAFF. In DNA, the CDR3 is TGTGCCAGTAGGGACGGGGACAGGGGGATGAACACTGAAGCTTTCTTT.

This clone was detected once. The CDR3 nucleotides are TGTGCCAGTAACTTACGACAGAACTCTGGAAACACCATATATTTT. Amino acid sequence: CASNLRQNSGNTIYF. This sequence joins TRBV19 and TRBJ1-3, with D perhaps matching TRBD1 (5 bases). Germline CDR1 LNHDA, CDR2 SQIVND (reference sequence). With 7 bases removed from V and 0 bases from J, the gap between germline ends came to 13 bases. The CDR3 runs 15 residues.

The chain recombines TRBV7-8 with TRBJ2-1; D gene unclear. Germline V CDR1 and CDR2: SGHVS, FQNEAQ. The CDR3 length is 16 residues. The V gene lost 4 bases and the J gene lost 2 bases, with 15 bases spanning the gap. In DNA form, the CDR3 reads TGTGCCAGCAGCTCGCGGCCCACCGGCACCTACAATGAGCAGTTCTTC. It translates to CASSSRPTGTYNEQFF.

In DNA form, the CDR3 reads TGTGCCAGCAGTTTAGCTCCAAATGAAAAACTGTTTTTT. The encoded protein is CASSLAPNEKLFF. This chain uses TRBV28 with TRBJ1-4; D gene ambiguous. Germline CDR1 MDHEN, CDR2 SYDVKM. This CDR3 contains 13 residues. Trimming shortened V by 2 bases and J by 5 bases, and 6 bases separated the two germline ends.

The V call is TRBV6-6, the J call TRBJ2-3; weak D call: TRBD2 (5 bases). Trimming left V 7 bases short and J 3 bases short, with 14 bases between. The CDR3 runs 14 residues. CDR1 is MNHNY, CDR2 SVGAGI, per germline (reference sequence). CDR3 DNA: TGTGCCAGCACGGCACCCCGAGGGACAGATACGCAGTATTTT. Its translation is CASTAPRGTDTQYF.

The chain couples TRBV19 to TRBJ2-1; 9 bases match TRBD1. This CDR3 comprises 15 residues. Trimming at V came to 5 bases and at J to 7 bases, leaving 9 bases not matched to a gene. Germline values: CDR1 LNHDA, CDR2 SQIVND (reference sequence). CDR3 bases: TGTGCCAGTAGTCGAACGGGACAGGGTAGAAATGAGCAGTTCTTC. As protein: CASSRTGQGRNEQFF.

The chain links TRBV21-1 to TRBJ2-7; the table names TRBD2, a call not compared with the DNA. TRBV21-1 is labeled a pseudogene. This CDR3 contains 15 residues. For the CDR3, the DNA is TGTGCCAGCAGCACCCGGAGCCGACCTGCCTACGAGCAGTACTTC. Its protein product is CASSTRSRPAYEQYF.

This chain uses TRBV3-1 (or the pseudogene TRBV3-2) with TRBJ1-1, with D perhaps TRBD1 (5 bases). CDR1 is LGHDT, CDR2 YNNKEL, per germline (reference sequence). V lost 0 bases, J lost 1 base, and 9 bases lay in between. The CDR3 length is 15 residues. The CDR3 nucleotides read TGTGCCAGCAGCCAAGATTTGGGGGAGAACACTGAAGCTTTCTTT. It translates to CASSQDLGENTEAFF.

CDR3 region: CASSQDLGLAGVSQLRETQYF. The CDR3 nucleotides read TGCGCCAGCAGCCAAGATCTGGGACTAGCGGGGGTAAGCCAACTCCGAGAGACCCAGTACTTC. The genes are TRBV4-3 and TRBJ2-5; 14 bases align to TRBD2. This CDR3 is built from 21 residues. V lost 0 bases and J lost 4; bases outside the gene matches: 16. CDR1 and CDR2 (germline): LGHNA, YSLEER.

V gene TRBV30 combines with J gene TRBJ1-6, with TRBD1 as a possible D gene (5 bases). The ends were cut back, 3 bases at V and 5 bases at J, with 14 bases in the middle. This CDR3 comprises 15 residues. Germline V gene sequence: CDR1 GTSNPN, CDR2 SVGIG (reference sequence). The CDR3 region is CAWSVTGGDNSPLHF. The CDR3 coding sequence is TGTGCCTGGAGCGTAACGGGGGGGGATAATTCACCCCTCCACTTT.

The rearrangement uses TRBV19 and TRBJ1-1; 8 bases align to TRBD1. CDR1 is LNHDA and CDR2 is SQIVND in the germline V gene (reference sequence). The CDR3 is 14 residues long. V lost 6 bases, J lost 5 bases, and 8 bases stayed unmatched. CDR3 amino acids: CASRGTGRRTEAFF. In nucleotides, the CDR3 is TGTGCCAGTAGGGGGACAGGCCGACGGACTGAAGCTTTCTTT.

This chain joins TRBV2 and TRBJ1-3; 9 bases map to TRBD1. This CDR3 contains 15 residues. After removal of 6 bases from V and 0 bases from J, the junction contained 3 bases not matched to a gene. Looked up from germline, CDR1 is SNHLY and CDR2 is FYNNEI. CDR3 in amino acids: CASSGQGSSGNTIYF. The CDR3 DNA follows: TGTGCCAGCAGCGGACAGGGGAGCTCTGGAAACACCATATATTTT.

V and J are TRBV6-5 and TRBJ2-1; possibly TRBD1 or TRBD2 for D (6 bases each). In germline, CDR1 is MNHEY, CDR2 SVGAGI. The V and J ends lost 7 bases and 10 bases respectively, with 17 bases between them. This CDR3 has 13 residues. The chain's CDR3 is CASTPGGGREQFF. CDR3 in DNA: TGTGCCAGCACCCCCGGAGGGGGTAGGGAGCAGTTCTTC.

This chain connects TRBV5-1 to TRBJ1-4, with D maybe TRBD1 (5 bases). CDR1 and CDR2 (germline): SGHRS, YFSETQ. Trimming pared 2 bases from V and 5 bases from J, leaving 13 bases between. The CDR3 is 15 residues long. The CDR3 sequence is CASSLSGTENEKLFF. In nucleotides, the CDR3 is TGCGCCAGCAGCTTATCCGGGACGGAAAATGAAAAACTGTTTTTT.

This rearrangement joins TRBV5-1 to TRBJ2-5; D ambiguous. The CDR3 spans 15 residues. The V end was cut by 0 bases, the J end by 2 bases, with 11 bases between. The V gene's germline CDR1 is SGHRS and CDR2 YFSETQ. CDR3 nucleotides: TGCGCCAGCAGCTTGGGGGGTGCCAGACAAGAGACCCAGTACTTC. It encodes CASSLGGARQETQYF.

The chain uses TRBV5-1 and TRBJ1-3; the D gene is possibly TRBD1 (5 bases). Germline CDR1 is SGHRS and CDR2 is YFSETQ. Trimming removed 1 base at V and 0 bases at J, with 11 bases between. The CDR3 covers 16 residues. CDR3: CASSLNTGSSGNTIYF. CDR3 sequence (DNA): TGCGCCAGCAGCTTGAATACAGGATCCTCTGGAAACACCATATATTTT. Complete variable domain (other parts from reference TRBV5-1 and TRBJ1-3): KAGVTQTPRYLIKTRGQQVTLSCSPISGHRSVSWYQQTPGQGLQFLFEYFSETQRNKGNFPGRFSGRQFSNSRSEMNVSTLELGDSALYLCASSLNTGSSGNTIYFGEGSWLTVV.

The gene calls are TRBV5-8 and TRBJ1-4; TRBD1 matches 12 bases. The CDR3 sequence is 17 residues long. V lost 3 bases, J lost 3 bases, and 6 bases stayed unmatched. The germline CDR1 and CDR2 sequences are SGHTS and YDEGEE. In DNA form, the CDR3 reads TGTGCCAGCAGCTATGGGACAGGGGGCGCAGCTAATGAAAAACTGTTTTTT. This sequence encodes CASSYGTGGAANEKLFF.

The rearrangement uses TRBV5-1 and TRBJ1-2; weak D call: TRBD1 (5 bases). There are 14 residues in the CDR3. Germline V gives CDR1 SGHRS, CDR2 YFSETQ. V shed 4 bases and J shed 2 bases, with 12 bases lying between them. CDR3 nucleotide sequence: TGCGCCAGCAGCCCGACAGCCGGCAACTATGGCTACACCTTC. Its protein is CASSPTAGNYGYTF.